This TCR beta chain was identified in a study of persistence of HIV-infected CD4 T cells. Study information: Donors were ART-treated; their CMV- and Gag-responding CD4+ T cells were isolated.

Sequencing used immunoSEQ version 4 in survey mode. Template was genomic DNA at 7.5 to 10 ng/uL, with up to roughly 1 ug used per sample. The assay was immunoSEQ multiplex PCR, and TCRdb's table has in-frame clones only and misses some. The sample lists approximately 65,000 clones; 70% to 75% were seen once. V was shortened by 3 bases and J by 0 bases, with 10 bases between the two germline ends. This CDR3 has 14 amino acids. The germline V gene encodes CDR1 SGDLS and CDR2 YYNGEE. Cells were stimulated with overlapping HIV-1 Gag 15-mer peptides. Memory cells lacking CD40L and CD69 with high CD45RO were sorted. On this clone: Its specificity is unknown.

V and J are TRBV9 and TRBJ2-7; D call uncertain. This TCR was recovered from an adult man with HIV who was CMV-seropositive. Sample: CD4+ T cells sorted from PBMCs after roughly 18-hour stimulation, taken from a patient who received antiretroviral therapy. The CDR3 is CASSENPNSYEQYF. The CDR3 DNA reads as TGTGCCAGCAGCGAAAATCCCAACTCCTACGAGCAGTACTTC.